Presented here are 28 T cell receptor beta chains from one specimen sequenced in a study of PD-1 blockade in mismatch repair-deficient tumors. Libraries were prepared by immunoSEQ multiplex PCR; TCRdb keeps only in-frame clonotypes and omits some of them. The sample has approximately 50,000 clones, around 80% seen once. Source: peripheral blood, taken 4 weeks after starting pembrolizumab. The receptors derive from an adult with mismatch repair-deficient cancer.

The chain links TRBV7-3 to TRBJ2-1, with a possible D match to TRBD1 (5 bases). Germline assignment: CDR1 SGHTA and CDR2 FQGTGA. V dropped 5 bases and J dropped 8 bases, with 13 bases sitting between them. CDR3 length: 13 amino acids. CDR3 region: CASSRTRDDEQFF. CDR3 nucleotide sequence: TGTGCCAGCAGCCGCACCAGGGATGATGAGCAGTTCTTC.

The chain combines TRBV18 with TRBJ2-7; TRBD1 matches 10 bases. Germline V gene data show CDR1 as KGHSH and CDR2 as LQKENI. The CDR3 covers 14 residues. The V and J ends lost 4 bases and 2 bases, in that order; junction bases with no gene match: 2. The DNA of the CDR3 is TGTGCCAGCTCACGAGGACAGGGGGCCTACGAGCAGTACTTC. Its protein product is CASSRGQGAYEQYF. Variable domain in full (rest from reference TRBV18 and TRBJ2-7): NAGVMQNPRHLVRRRGQEARLRCSPMKGHSHVYWYRQLPEEGLKFMVYLQKENIIDESGMPKERFSAEFPKEGPSILRIQQVVRGDSAAYFCASSRGQGAYEQYFGPGTRLTVT.

The gene calls are TRBV19 and TRBJ2-1; possibly TRBD1 or TRBD2 for D (6 bases each). This CDR3 spans 14 amino acids. Per the germline V gene, CDR1 is LNHDA and CDR2 is SQIVND (reference sequence). Between the trimmed V and J ends, which lost 3 bases and 6 bases, there was a span of 12 bases. The CDR3 DNA is TGTGCCAGTAGTATTGGGGGGCCTCTCAATGAGCAGTTCTTC. This gives the protein CASSIGGPLNEQFF.

The chain joins TRBV6-4 to TRBJ2-1; TRBD2 agrees at 8 bases. The CDR3 length is 15 residues. Trimming at V came to 3 bases and at J to 4 bases, leaving 5 bases not matched to a gene. Germline-derived CDR1 and CDR2 are MRHNA and SNTAGT. The CDR3, as DNA: TGTGCCAGCAGTGAACGGGAGGGAGAATACAATGAGCAGTTCTTC. It translates to CASSEREGEYNEQFF.

The V gene is TRBV14, the J gene TRBJ2-7; 7 positions match TRBD1. The CDR3 spans 20 residues. Germline assignment: CDR1 SGHDN and CDR2 FVKESK. The V and J ends lost 0 bases and 3 bases, in that order; junction bases with no gene match: 20. In DNA form, the CDR3 reads TGTGCCAGCAGCCAAGAACAAACGGGACAGACAACCCTCTGGGACTACGAGCAGTACTTC. This gives the protein CASSQEQTGQTTLWDYEQYF. The whole variable domain, remainder taken from reference TRBV14 and TRBJ2-7, is EAGVTQFPSHSVIEKGQTVTLRCDPISGHDNLYWYRRVMGKEIKFLLHFVKESKQDESGMPNNRFLAERTGGTYSTLKVQPAELEDSGVYFCASSQEQTGQTTLWDYEQYFGPGTRLTVT.

The chain combines TRBV9 with TRBJ2-3; D uncertain. V was trimmed by 4 bases and J by 6 bases, leaving 15 bases between them. Germline V gives CDR1 SGDLS, CDR2 YYNGEE. CDR3 length equals 14 residues. The CDR3 region has the DNA TGTGCCAGCAGCTTAAAGGGATCAAGGGATACGCAGTATTTT. It yields the protein CASSLKGSRDTQYF.

The chain is built from TRBV5-1 and TRBJ1-3, with a tentative D call TRBD1 (5 bases). The CDR3 length is 16 residues. Trimming pared 0 bases from V and 5 bases from J, leaving 15 bases between. The germline V gene encodes CDR1 SGHRS and CDR2 YFSETQ. CDR3 protein: CASSLAPQGRRNTIYF. In DNA, the CDR3 is TGCGCCAGCAGCTTGGCCCCGCAGGGTAGGAGAAACACCATATATTTT.

The chain is built from TRBV11-3 and TRBJ1-1, with 7 positions matching TRBD1. CDR3 size: 11 residues. Germline V gene lookup returns CDR1 SGHNT and CDR2 YENEEA. V dropped 3 bases and J dropped 8; count of bases not matched to a gene: 0. The chain's CDR3 is CASSLGQEAFF. The CDR3 nucleotides read TGTGCCAGCAGCTTGGGACAGGAAGCTTTCTTT.

The chain recombines TRBV4-1 with TRBJ2-7, with TRBD2 matching 11 bases. Unmatched junction bases numbered 5, after V lost 0 bases and J lost 7 bases. Germline CDR1 and CDR2: MGHRA and YSYEKL. This CDR3 contains 15 residues. CDR3 nucleotides: TGCGCCAGCAGCCAAGAAACTAGCGGGAGAGGTGAGCAGTACTTC. Amino acid sequence: CASSQETSGRGEQYF.

V and J are TRBV6-5 and TRBJ1-1, with D perhaps TRBD1 (5 bases). Germline values: CDR1 MNHEY, CDR2 SVGAGI. Trimming took off 2 bases at V and 1 base at J, with 8 bases between the two ends. The CDR3 runs to 14 residues. The CDR3 nucleotides read TGTGCCAGCAGTTACGGGCAGGGGAACACTGAAGCTTTCTTT. As protein: CASSYGQGNTEAFF.

V is TRBV5-4 and J is TRBJ2-7; D might be TRBD2 (7 bases). The CDR3 consists of 15 residues. Germline-derived CDR1 and CDR2 are SGHNT and YYREEE (reference sequence). V was shortened by 4 bases and J by 0 bases, with 14 bases between the two germline ends. This chain's CDR3 is CASSQSGTSSYEQYF. Written as DNA, the CDR3 is TGTGCCAGCAGCCAAAGCGGGACAAGCTCCTACGAGCAGTACTTC.

This rearrangement joins TRBV11-2 to TRBJ1-1, with 7 bases matching TRBD1. This CDR3 is 13 amino acids long. Germline V gives CDR1 SGHAT, CDR2 FQNNGV. V lost 3 bases and J lost 12; bases outside the gene matches: 10. DNA of the CDR3: TGTGCCAGCAGCTTTAGGACAGGCCAGGCGACTTTCTTT. It is translated as CASSFRTGQATFF.

This chain connects TRBV7-3 to TRBJ1-1, with 7 nucleotides matching TRBD1. This CDR3 region has 15 residues. V shed 5 bases, J shed 0 bases, and the junction held 6 bases outside the gene matches. Per the germline V gene, CDR1 is SGHTA and CDR2 is FQGTGA. This CDR3 is CASSLGQAMNTEAFF. In nucleotides, the CDR3 is TGTGCCAGCAGCCTCGGACAGGCTATGAACACTGAAGCTTTCTTT.

The gene calls are TRBV4-1 and TRBJ2-7; 10 bases map to TRBD1. Germline values: CDR1 MGHRA, CDR2 YSYEKL. J was trimmed by 4 bases and V by 5 bases; bases with no gene match: 8. The CDR3 is made up of 15 amino acids. CDR3 nucleotides: TGCGCCAGCAGCTATTCCGGGACAGGGGAATACGAGCAGTACTTC. Translated, it gives CASSYSGTGEYEQYF.

J is TRBJ2-7 and V is TRBV6-6; the match to TRBD1 covers 8 bases. CDR3 length equals 15 residues. V shed 6 bases and J 1 base; nucleotides not matched to a gene: 8. The germline gives CDR1 MNHNY, CDR2 SVGAGI (reference sequence). In DNA, the CDR3 is TGTGCCAGCAGACCCACCGGGACAGGATCCTACGAGCAGTACTTC. Its protein product is CASRPTGTGSYEQYF.

The V call is TRBV11-2, the J call TRBJ2-3; the match to TRBD2 covers 7 bases. The CDR3 has 14 amino acids. Trimming cost V 4 bases and J 4 bases; bases outside gene matches: 5. Germline V CDR1 and CDR2: SGHAT, FQNNGV. The CDR3 loop reads CASSWGGVADTQYF. CDR3 DNA: TGTGCCAGCAGCTGGGGGGGGGTCGCAGATACGCAGTATTTT.

A few counts support this clone. The rearrangement uses TRBV4-2 and TRBJ2-3, with D perhaps TRBD1 (6 bases). The V end was cut by 6 bases, the J end by 0 bases, with 7 bases between. Germline assignment: CDR1 LGHNA and CDR2 YNFKEQ. This CDR3 is 13 amino acids long. The CDR3 DNA is TGTGCCAGCAGTGGGGGCAGCACAGATACGCAGTATTTT. The encoded protein is CASSGGSTDTQYF.

In its sample, this clone ranks as medium-sized. This chain uses TRBV5-1 with TRBJ1-2; TRBD1 might be the D (5 bases). The germline V and J ends were trimmed by 0 bases and 7 bases, with 10 bases remaining between them. Germline CDR1 is SGHRS and CDR2 is YFSETQ. CDR3 length equals 13 residues. The CDR3 coding sequence is TGCGCCAGCAGCTTGGCTTTTGGGGCTGGCTACACCTTC. Amino acids: CASSLAFGAGYTF.

This clone was counted a few times. The rearrangement joins TRBV7-2 to TRBJ2-1; 10 bases align to TRBD2. The CDR3 runs to 16 residues. J lost 7 bases, V lost 2 bases, and 8 bases had no gene match. Germline CDR1 SGHTA, CDR2 FQGNSA. The CDR3 DNA follows: TGTGCCAGCAGCTTACAAAGCGGGAGGGCCGGGAATGAGCAGTTCTTC. It translates to CASSLQSGRAGNEQFF.

This sequence joins TRBV19 and TRBJ2-1, with 7 bases that match TRBD2. CDR1 is LNHDA and CDR2 is SQIVND in the germline V gene (reference sequence). The V and J ends lost 5 bases and 4 bases, in that order; junction bases with no gene match: 5. The CDR3 is made up of 14 amino acids. In DNA form, the CDR3 reads TGTGCCAGTAGTTCTGGTAGCGGGTACAATGAGCAGTTCTTC. Translating it yields CASSSGSGYNEQFF. Full variable domain (outside the CDR3, taken from reference TRBV19 and TRBJ2-1): DGGITQSPKYLFRKEGQNVTLSCEQNLNHDAMYWYRQDPGQGLRLIYYSQIVNDFQKGDIAEGYSVSREKKESFPLTVTSAQKNPTAFYLCASSSGSGYNEQFFGPGTRLTVL.

This chain uses TRBV7-8 with TRBJ1-2; the match to TRBD1 covers 9 bases. Trimming cost V 2 bases and J 8 bases; bases outside gene matches: 6. This CDR3 has 14 residues. Germline CDR1 SGHVS, CDR2 FQNEAQ. The CDR3 coding sequence is TGTGCCAGCAGCTTACTACAGGGGGCGAGGGGCTACACCTTC. It specifies CASSLLQGARGYTF.

The V gene is TRBV7-2, the J gene TRBJ1-5; 8 nucleotides align to TRBD1. With 5 bases clipped from V and 6 bases from J, the junction kept 9 bases outside the gene matches. The germline V gene has CDR1 SGHTA and CDR2 FQGNSA. The CDR3 is made up of 15 amino acids. CDR3 nucleotide sequence: TGTGCCAGCAGCCCAGGAGGACAGGGAGTTCAGCCCCAGCATTTT. The encoded protein is CASSPGGQGVQPQHF.

This clone was picked up a small number of times. This sequence joins TRBV27 and TRBJ2-1; 9 bases are shared with TRBD1. The CDR3 length is 17 residues. V was pared by 5 bases and J by 6 bases, with 14 bases of the junction left unmatched. Looked up from germline, CDR1 is MNHEY and CDR2 is SMNVEV (reference sequence). The CDR3 DNA is TGTGCCAGCAGTAGGGACAGGGCGAGGGCGGGGGTCAATGAGCAGTTCTTC. Translated, it gives CASSRDRARAGVNEQFF.

The chain uses TRBV4-1 and TRBJ1-5; perhaps TRBD1 as D (6 bases). The CDR3 is made up of 15 amino acids. The V and J ends lost 3 bases and 6 bases respectively, with 15 bases between them. The germline V gene encodes CDR1 MGHRA and CDR2 YSYEKL. The CDR3 protein is CASSQFLQGPQPQHF. The CDR3 DNA reads as TGCGCCAGCAGCCAGTTTCTCCAGGGGCCTCAGCCCCAGCATTTT.

V is TRBV5-4 and J is TRBJ2-2; D unclear. Germline V gives CDR1 SGHNT, CDR2 YYREEE (reference sequence). Between the trimmed V and J ends, which lost 1 base and 7 bases, there was a span of 5 bases. CDR3 length: 12 amino acids. The CDR3 sequence is CASSLRVGELFF. In DNA form, the CDR3 reads TGTGCCAGCAGCTTGCGGGTCGGGGAGCTGTTTTTT.

The J gene is TRBJ2-1, the V gene TRBV11-3; tentative D call: TRBD2 (5 bases). This CDR3 comprises 15 residues. V was trimmed by 3 bases and J by 8 bases, leaving 17 bases between them. Germline V gives CDR1 SGHNT, CDR2 YENEEA. The CDR3 region is CASSFGLVSRDEQFF. For the CDR3, the DNA is TGTGCCAGCAGCTTCGGACTCGTTAGTCGGGATGAGCAGTTCTTC.

The gene calls are TRBV2 and TRBJ1-1; possibly TRBD1 for D (6 bases). Trimming cost V 2 bases and J 5 bases, with 15 bases left between them. The CDR3 totals 15 residues. Germline V gene data show CDR1 as SNHLY and CDR2 as FYNNEI. As DNA, the CDR3 is TGTGCCAGCAGTGAATCAGGGGTATCTAGGACTGAAGCTTTCTTT. It yields the protein CASSESGVSRTEAFF.

This clone showed up just a few times. The V and J genes are TRBV15 and TRBJ2-2; D gene ambiguous. Trimming shortened V by 5 bases and J by 6 bases, and 7 bases separated the two germline ends. The CDR3 loop spans 12 amino acids. Germline CDR1 LNHNV, CDR2 YYDKDF (reference sequence). CDR3 loop: CATSRSAGELFF. In DNA form, the CDR3 reads TGTGCCACCAGCCGTTCTGCCGGGGAGCTGTTTTTT.